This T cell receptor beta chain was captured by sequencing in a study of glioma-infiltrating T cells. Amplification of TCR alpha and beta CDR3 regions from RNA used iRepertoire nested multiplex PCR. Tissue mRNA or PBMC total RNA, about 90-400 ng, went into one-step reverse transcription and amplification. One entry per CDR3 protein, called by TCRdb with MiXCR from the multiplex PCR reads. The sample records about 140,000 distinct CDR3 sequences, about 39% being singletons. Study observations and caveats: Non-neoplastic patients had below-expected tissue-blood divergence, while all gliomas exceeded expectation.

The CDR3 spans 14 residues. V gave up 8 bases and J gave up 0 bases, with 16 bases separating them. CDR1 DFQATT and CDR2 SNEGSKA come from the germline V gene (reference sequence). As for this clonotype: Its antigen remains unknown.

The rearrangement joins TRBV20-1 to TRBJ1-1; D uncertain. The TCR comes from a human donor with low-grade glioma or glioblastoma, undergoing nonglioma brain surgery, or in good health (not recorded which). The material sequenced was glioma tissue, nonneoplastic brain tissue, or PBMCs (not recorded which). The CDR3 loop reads CSSRHGNLNTEAFF. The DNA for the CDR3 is TGCAGTTCAAGACACGGGAATTTGAACACTGAAGCTTTCTTT.